A single sample gave rise to the 19 T cell receptor beta chains below, sequenced in a study of glioma-infiltrating T cells after dendritic cell vaccination. Time point of the sample: after dendritic cell vaccination, including at tumor progression/relapse. Here immunoSEQ multiplex PCR was the method, and the copy in TCRdb shows in-frame clones only, minus some. The profile shows some 90,000 clones, about 81% of them singletons. The sample was blood, taken after dendritic cell vaccination. Receptors originate from a human donor with glioblastoma.

The CDR3 spells CASSLAPDSSYEQYV. CDR3 coding DNA: TGTGCCAGCAGCTTGGCCCCGGACAGTTCCTACGAGCAGTACGTC. The chain uses TRBV5-5 and TRBJ2-7, with D possibly TRBD1 on 6 matching bases. The germline gives CDR1 SGHKS, CDR2 YYEKEE (reference sequence). V lost 0 bases to trimming and J lost 1 base, with 11 bases between them. CDR3 length: 15 residues.

The V and J genes are TRBV5-1 and TRBJ2-1; D call uncertain. V dropped 4 bases and J dropped 4 bases, with 9 bases sitting between them. Germline CDR1 and CDR2: SGHRS and YFSETQ. The CDR3 length is 13 residues. CDR3 in DNA: TGCGCCAGCAGCCCCACAGAGTACAATGAGCAGTTCTTC. Translated, it gives CASSPTEYNEQFF.

This chain links TRBV10-2 with TRBJ1-2; 10 nucleotides agree with TRBD1. Germline CDR1 is WSHSY and CDR2 is SAAADI. CDR3 length: 15 residues. With V trimmed by 8 bases and J by 4 bases, 10 bases remained unmatched. CDR3 coding DNA: TGCGCCAGCGAAGACCGGGGACAGGGGATCTATGGCTACACCTTC. It translates to CASEDRGQGIYGYTF.

The V call is TRBV5-1, the J call TRBJ2-1, with TRBD2 identical over 14 bases. The J segment lost 10 bases and the V segment lost 1 base, leaving 4 bases of the junction unmatched. The CDR3 consists of 15 residues. Looked up from germline, CDR1 is SGHRS and CDR2 is YFSETQ. The CDR3 is CASSLSGLAGEEQFF. The DNA of the CDR3 is TGCGCCAGCAGCTTGTCGGGACTAGCGGGAGAGGAGCAGTTCTTC.

The chain couples TRBV6-1 to TRBJ2-7, with TRBD2 as a possible D gene (6 bases). V shed 7 bases and J shed 0 bases, with 16 bases lying between them. The CDR3 is 15 residues long. Germline-derived CDR1 and CDR2 are MNHNS and SASEGT. This chain's CDR3 is CASTFFGGSSYEQYV. CDR3 nucleotides: TGTGCCAGCACCTTCTTTGGAGGGTCCTCCTACGAGCAGTACGTC.

As regards this clone: Lacking the conserved final phenylalanine or tryptophan, this CDR3 likely reflects a read error. The limits of the CDR3 on the DNA are not certain, so only TCRdb's listed CDR3 is given. The CDR3 loop is CASSFGSDSRDLVL. V and J are TRBV7-2 and TRBJ2-7; the tabulated D call, TRBD2, remains unverified against the DNA. Germline V gene lookup returns CDR1 SGHTA and CDR2 FQGNSA. The CDR3 sequence runs 14 residues, both termini included.

CDR3 sequence reads: CASSIGLVSTDTQYF. For the CDR3, the DNA is TGTGCCAGCAGTATTGGACTAGTCAGCACAGATACGCAGTATTTT. The V and J genes are TRBV6-5 and TRBJ2-3, with 7 nucleotides matching TRBD2. V gave up 5 bases and J gave up 0 bases; unmatched junction bases: 5. The length of the CDR3 is 15 residues. Germline lookup yields CDR1 MNHEY and CDR2 SVGAGI.

The gene calls are TRBV21-1 and TRBJ2-5; TRBD1, the table's D call, lacks a check against the DNA. TRBV21-1 is termed a pseudogene. The CDR3 has 11 amino acids. Here the CDR3 DNA reads TGTGCCAGCAGCCCACAAGAGACCCAGTACTTC. Amino acid sequence: CASSPQETQYF.

This chain uses TRBV4-2 with TRBJ1-5; no clear D. This CDR3 region has 17 residues. V lost 0 bases and J lost 1, with 13 bases in between. Germline assignment: CDR1 LGHNA and CDR2 YNFKEQ. The CDR3: CASSQDPNALSNQPQHF. In DNA, the CDR3 is TGTGCCAGCAGCCAAGACCCTAATGCATTAAGCAATCAGCCCCAGCATTTT.

V and J are TRBV19 and TRBJ2-7; TRBD1 agrees at 8 bases. V gave up 8 bases and J gave up 9 bases; unmatched junction bases: 12. The germline V gene has CDR1 LNHDA and CDR2 SQIVND (reference sequence). This CDR3 contains 13 residues. The chain's CDR3 is CASGQDREAAQYF. The CDR3, as DNA: TGTGCCAGTGGGCAGGACAGGGAGGCGGCGCAGTACTTC.

In its sample, this clone was seen once. This chain connects TRBV2 to TRBJ2-3; 10 bases line up with TRBD1. Germline CDR1 and CDR2: SNHLY and FYNNEI. This CDR3 contains 17 residues. V was pared by 6 bases and J by 1 base, with 10 bases of the junction left unmatched. CDR3 residues: CASRRETGGAGTDTQYF. In nucleotides, the CDR3 is TGTGCCAGCAGGAGAGAGACAGGGGGCGCAGGCACAGATACGCAGTATTTT.

The chain has TRBV6-4 and TRBJ2-1, with 10 bases lining up with TRBD2. This CDR3 is 17 amino acids long. With V trimmed by 3 bases and J by 6 bases, 11 bases remained unmatched. The germline CDR1 and CDR2 sequences are MRHNA and SNTAGT. The CDR3 here is CASSEPGLARWGNEQFF. The CDR3 region has the DNA TGTGCCAGCAGTGAACCGGGACTAGCGCGGTGGGGCAATGAGCAGTTCTTC.

The rearrangement uses TRBV11-2 and TRBJ2-5; the match to TRBD1 covers 12 bases. V shed 6 bases, J shed 4 bases, and the junction held 3 bases outside the gene matches. Germline assignment: CDR1 SGHAT and CDR2 FQNNGV. The length of the CDR3 is 14 residues. CDR3 sequence (DNA): TGTGCCAGCAGACCGGGACAGGGGGCAGAGACCCAGTACTTC. The encoded protein is CASRPGQGAETQYF.

This chain uses TRBV18 with TRBJ1-5, with D hard to call. This CDR3 has 20 residues. Germline V gene data show CDR1 as KGHSH and CDR2 as LQKENI. The V and J ends lost 2 bases and 2 bases respectively, with 25 bases between them. This CDR3 is CASSPSNPWQTRSGNQPQHF. The CDR3 nucleotides are TGTGCCAGCTCACCATCGAACCCTTGGCAGACTAGAAGTGGCAATCAGCCCCAGCATTTT.

The J gene is TRBJ2-7, the V gene TRBV7-6; tentatively, D is TRBD1 (5 bases). The CDR3 is 15 amino acids. Germline lookup yields CDR1 SGHVS and CDR2 FNYEAQ. The V and J ends lost 1 base and 3 bases respectively, with 13 bases between them. The CDR3 here is CASSLDVGALYEQYF. As DNA, the CDR3 is TGTGCCAGCAGCTTAGACGTAGGGGCCCTCTACGAGCAGTACTTC. The whole variable domain, filled in from reference TRBV7-6 and TRBJ2-7, reads GAGVSQSPRYKVTKRGQDVALRCDPISGHVSLYWYRQALGQGPEFLTYFNYEAQQDKSGLPNDRFSAERPEGSISTLTIQRTEQRDSAMYRCASSLDVGALYEQYFGPGTRLTVT.

This sequence joins TRBV27 and TRBJ2-2, with 9 positions matching TRBD2. Germline V gives CDR1 MNHEY, CDR2 SMNVEV (reference sequence). The CDR3 has 16 residues. After removal of 5 bases from V and 0 bases from J, the junction contained 4 bases not matched to a gene. CDR3 sequence reads: CASSLKRGANTGELFF. DNA of the CDR3: TGTGCCAGCAGTCTCAAGCGGGGGGCGAACACCGGGGAGCTGTTTTTT.

V usage is TRBV5-1 and J usage is TRBJ1-2; 8 bases line up with TRBD1. J gave up 7 bases and V 4 bases, and 12 bases lay outside the gene matches. The CDR3 contains 15 residues. Per germline, CDR1 SGHRS and CDR2 YFSETQ. The CDR3: CASSPPQGGHSGYTF. In nucleotides, the CDR3 is TGCGCCAGCAGCCCCCCACAGGGGGGCCATAGTGGCTACACCTTC.

This clone was counted once. V gene TRBV7-3 combines with J gene TRBJ2-3; D possibly corresponds to TRBD2 (5 bases). Germline V CDR1 and CDR2: SGHTA, FQGTGA. The CDR3 contains 12 residues. V was shortened by 5 bases and J by 11 bases, with 14 bases between the two germline ends. Here the CDR3 reads CASSASSSEQYF. The CDR3 nucleotides read TGTGCCAGCAGCGCTAGCTCTTCGGAGCAGTATTTT. Full variable domain (rest looked up from reference TRBV7-3 and TRBJ2-3): GAGVSQTPSNKVTEKGKYVELRCDPISGHTALYWYRQSLGQGPEFLIYFQGTGAADDSGLPNDRFFAVRPEGSVSTLKIQRTERGDSAVYLCASSASSSEQYFGPGTRLTVL.

The chain carries TRBV9 and TRBJ2-7; 12 bases map to TRBD2. The V and J ends lost 3 bases and 7 bases, in that order; junction bases with no gene match: 11. Germline assignment: CDR1 SGDLS and CDR2 YYNGEE. The CDR3 extends over 16 amino acids. The CDR3 nucleotides are TGTGCCAGCAGCGAAAAACTAGCGGGGGGCCTCGGGGAGCAGTACTTC. Translation gives CASSEKLAGGLGEQYF.